This TCR beta chain emerged from a study of cytomegalovirus exposure and HLA in healthy donors. Primers included in the PCR were 60 Vbeta and 13 Jbeta primers. Assay used: immunoSEQ multiplex PCR; TCRdb lists only in-frame clones, some missing. The table shows approximately 120,000 clones, with around three quarters occurring only once. For this clone: An end of the junction differs from the germline gene, which may be a read error.

Germline V gene data show CDR1 as MNHEY and CDR2 as SVGAGI. This CDR3 is built from 16 residues. The source material was PBMCs. V usage is TRBV6-5 and J usage is TRBJ2-1, with 10 bases matching TRBD2. The receptor was isolated from a woman aged 55-69 years in good health and CMV-seropositive. CDR3 protein: CVSSYSRSGGAREQFF. As DNA, the CDR3 is TGTGTCAGCAGTTACTCGAGGAGCGGGGGGGCGCGTGAGCAGTTCTTC.